This TCR beta chain was recorded in a study of beta chain features in type 1 diabetes (dated by TCRdb to between 2017 and 2018). Broadly, across the study: Mean age, gender distribution, total cell number and subset yield did not differ between patients and healthy donors. A total of 107,917,701 sorted cells were examined across all samples, and the number of cells per subset was strongly correlated with RNA yield. The study compared TCRB repertoires of sorted circulating CD4+ T cell subsets between recently diagnosed type 1 diabetes patients and matched healthy donors. Regulatory and stem cell-like memory subsets were isolated from only 8 patients and about eight healthy donors, whereas naive and central memory subsets came from all 30 or so donors. What the work shows at the level of the full study, not this receptor alone: At VDJ recombination sites, type 1 diabetes patients had fewer insertions and more deleted nucleotides, which implies abnormalities in thymic rearrangement. Because the HLA sub-analyses included only small numbers of individuals, any influence of HLA type on TCRB rearrangement was left unresolved. Naive, central memory and regulatory TCRB repertoires appeared to be more alike among patients than among healthy donors. PCR might favor shorter templates, but patient and control samples were amplified and corrected together, so any skew would affect both groups equally. In all four CD4+ subsets, TCRB CDR3 length was moderately but significantly shorter in type 1 diabetes patients. Because cDNA was sequenced instead of genomic DNA, highly expressing activated cells could be over-represented, though the groups showed no difference in activation or CD3 levels.

The CDR3 goes from the cysteine to the phenylalanine over 15 residues. Only CDR3 DNA is held: 45 bases, read in frame from base 1. At the junction V is shortened by 1 base and J by 2 bases, with 12 bases in between. From a lookup of the germline V gene, CDR1 and CDR2 are SGHRS and YFSETQ. In this sample, this clone turned up a few times. Its antigen is still unknown. Base qualities are not provided; no much larger clone lies one nucleotide away. Each donor gave one peripheral blood draw, roughly 120 mL on average, collected into heparinised tubes. Naive, central memory, regulatory and stem cell-like memory CD4+ T cells were sorted on a BD FACSAria II using a panel including CD45RO, CCR7, CD25, CD127, CD95 and CD27. All sorted populations exceeded 95% purity. PBMCs were isolated right away by Lymphoprep density gradient centrifugation and were stained directly, without culture. Samples were stained and sorted in pairs, with one healthy donor and one patient per experiment, so that batch effects were minimized.

The entire amount of isolated RNA was reverse transcribed using the High Capacity cDNA Reverse Transcription Kit, so the sequenced TCRB transcripts were expressed ones. Deep immunoSEQ sequencing was applied to naive, central memory and regulatory T cell samples, giving an average of around 4 million total reads per sample. Sorted cells were lysed in RLT buffer, and RNA was extracted using DNase-treated RNeasy Micro or Mini kits according to cell number. To prevent cross-contamination, each cell subset was processed individually, whereas patient and healthy donor samples were processed jointly. Using the immunoSEQ multiplex PCR, TCRB sequences were amplified from cDNA into 87-bp fragments spanning the CDR3 region. Sequencing of the amplicons was performed on the Illumina HiSeq platform. Regarding the original processing steps: Synthetic template baselines were used to correct PCR bias computationally, reads within Hamming distance 2 were collapsed, and singletons that could not be merged were discarded. Reads were aligned against IMGT to assign V, D and J genes, CDR3 length and insertions or deletions at six rearrangement sites. Clonotype counts were normalized to sorted cell number within each subset before computing true diversity and Gini coefficients with the tcR R package. Repertoire sharing was quantified using the overlap coefficient calculated on TCRB nucleotide sequences. Out-of-frame TCRB sequences from naive cells were analyzed to stand in for the pre-selection repertoire. The table was pulled from immuneACCESS by TCRdb, which kept in-frame rearrangements only. Such tables lose some clones; where checked, under half of the loss comes from unresolved V genes, and the rest has no known cause. Clone size and the V and J calls come from that table; the DNA yielded D and trimming. The sample has under 250,000 clones on record, 12% to 15% of them singletons. The ten largest make up roughly 0.028% of the sample.

Sequencing was carried out using naive CD4+ T cells from blood. The sample's cell subset or site label, in plain terms: true naive CD4+ T cells. The clonotype originates from a woman aged 40-49 years in good health. The V gene is TRBV5-1 and the J gene is TRBJ1-1, with the D gene too uncertain to name. At the DNA level, the sequence is TGCGCCAGCAGCTTGTGGGCAGGTTACAACACTGAAGCTTTCTTT. This codes for CASSLWAGYNTEAFF.